Sequencing of this T cell receptor beta chain was carried out in a study of blood T cells in healthy people across ages. Study-wide findings and caveats: Unsorted PBMC input precluded a conclusive naive versus antigen-experienced comparison.

Total RNA, at least 5 micrograms per sample, was extracted from PBMCs. The CDR3 runs 15 residues. This clonotype has a handful of counts. Its antigen remains unidentified. For the second PCR, which ran for roughly 6 to 12 cycles, a sample-barcoded 5' primer and a J-beta primer mix were used. TCRdb independently ran MiXCR on the 5' RACE reads; one entry per CDR3 protein. The sample holds roughly 2 million distinct CDR3 sequences, about 50% seen once. The origin of this receptor is a middle-aged woman in good health. Sequencing used blood. The chain links TRBV21-1 to TRBJ1-2; no DNA check was done on the table's D call, TRBD1. TRBV21-1 is reported as a pseudogene. The CDR3 region is CASSNWDRGLDGYTF. CDR3 bases: TGTGCCAGCAGCAATTGGGACAGGGGGCTGGATGGCTACACCTTC.